The 18 T cell receptor beta chains reported below all come from one sample, sequenced in a study of blood T cell repertoires in COVID-19 (dated by TCRdb to 2020 to 2021). Library preparation was by the immunoSEQ multiplex PCR assay. The clones in this table, taken by TCRdb from immuneACCESS, are in-frame only. Not every clone is retained; where verified, under half of the shortfall comes from an unresolved V gene, and the cause of the rest is unknown. The sample table holds about 69,000 clones, of which 85% were seen once. The top ten constitute 2.5% to 3.5% of the sample. Sequencing was carried out using peripheral blood. The receptors here all came from a man at least 80 years old with acute or convalescent COVID-19.

The CDR3, as DNA: TGTGCCAGCAGCCAAGACGCACAGTCTTATGGCTACACCTTC. This gives the protein CASSQDAQSYGYTF. This chain uses TRBV4-2 with TRBJ1-2; D remains ambiguous. Trimming cost V 0 bases and J 5 bases, with 10 bases left between them. The CDR3 contains 14 residues. Germline V lookup: CDR1 LGHNA, CDR2 YNFKEQ.

This clone was seen only a few times. The CDR3 bases are TGCGCCAGCAGCTTGGCCGAGACAGGGGATCGCTATGGCTACACCTTC. Its protein product is CASSLAETGDRYGYTF. The V call is TRBV5-1, the J call TRBJ1-2, with 8 bases matching TRBD1. Germline CDR1 and CDR2: SGHRS and YFSETQ. The CDR3 is 16 amino acids. V shed 0 bases, J shed 4 bases, and the junction held 8 bases outside the gene matches.

The chain joins TRBV5-8 to TRBJ2-2; TRBD1 might be the D (5 bases). V lost 3 bases and J lost 7, with 16 bases in between. This CDR3 spans 15 amino acids. The germline CDR1 and CDR2 sequences are SGHTS and YDEGEE. The CDR3 region is CASSWGGGSGGELFF. DNA of the CDR3: TGTGCCAGCAGCTGGGGCGGCGGATCTGGCGGGGAGCTGTTTTTT.

The chain uses TRBV18 and TRBJ1-3; D gene uncertain. This CDR3 has 13 residues. V was trimmed by 7 bases and J by 4 bases, leaving 11 bases between them. Germline V gene sequence: CDR1 KGHSH, CDR2 LQKENI. The CDR3 nucleotides are TGTGCCAGCTTTCGGGAGGAGGGAAACACCATATATTTT. Its translation is CASFREEGNTIYF.

The CDR3 region is CASRLREGHNEQFF. The DNA of the CDR3 is TGTGCCAGCCGCCTGCGGGAGGGCCACAATGAGCAGTTCTTC. The V and J genes are TRBV5-4 and TRBJ2-1, with 9 bases that match TRBD2. Germline values: CDR1 SGHNT, CDR2 YYREEE (reference sequence). This CDR3 has 14 amino acids. The trim removed 7 bases at V and 5 bases at J, leaving 7 bases unmatched.

The gene calls are TRBV11-3 and TRBJ1-6, with TRBD1 as a possible D gene (6 bases). The germline V and J ends were trimmed by 2 bases and 4 bases, with 18 bases remaining between them. The CDR3 is 18 amino acids. Germline CDR1 reads SGHNT; CDR2 reads YENEEA. CDR3 in amino acids: CASSLQGRRSRYNSPLHF. In DNA form, the CDR3 reads TGTGCCAGCAGCTTACAGGGGAGACGGAGCCGTTATAATTCACCCCTCCACTTT.

The CDR3 loop is CASSTPVGTGGGTGMREQYF. The CDR3 region has the DNA TGTGCCAGCAGCACCCCTGTCGGGACAGGGGGCGGGACTGGCATGCGGGAGCAGTACTTC. The chain carries TRBV9 and TRBJ2-7; 12 nucleotides match TRBD1. Germline CDR1 is SGDLS and CDR2 is YYNGEE. The CDR3 has 20 amino acids. V was clipped by 4 bases and J by 7 bases; unmatched bases: 24.

The V gene is TRBV27, the J gene TRBJ1-2; 8 bases line up with TRBD1. CDR3 length: 16 amino acids. After removal of 6 bases from V and 2 bases from J, the junction contained 11 bases not matched to a gene. Per the germline V gene, CDR1 is MNHEY and CDR2 is SMNVEV (reference sequence). The CDR3 region is CASRFTGGRTNYGYTF. The CDR3 nucleotides are TGTGCCAGCAGATTCACAGGGGGAAGGACGAACTATGGCTACACCTTC.

The chain is built from TRBV5-6 and TRBJ2-5; 8 bases agree with TRBD1. The CDR3 contains 17 residues. Germline loops: CDR1 SGHDT, CDR2 YYEEEE. V shed 0 bases and J 1 base; nucleotides not matched to a gene: 8. CDR3 in amino acids: CASSLASGQGIQETQYF. The CDR3 bases are TGTGCCAGCAGCTTGGCCTCAGGACAGGGCATCCAAGAGACCCAGTACTTC. Looking up the rest from reference TRBV5-6 and TRBJ2-5 gives the full variable domain: DAGVTQSPTHLIKTRGQQVTLRCSPKSGHDTVSWYQQALGQGPQFIFQYYEEEERQRGNFPDRFSGHQFPNYSSELNVNALLLGDSALYLCASSLASGQGIQETQYFGPGTRLLVL.

The chain carries TRBV6-5 and TRBJ1-1; 9 bases are a match to TRBD1. CDR3 length: 14 residues. Germline CDR1 MNHEY, CDR2 SVGAGI. With V trimmed by 6 bases and J by 7 bases, 9 bases remained unmatched. DNA of the CDR3: TGTGCCAGCAGCCGACAGGGGGGGGGCGGTGAAGCTTTCTTT. This gives the protein CASSRQGGGGEAFF.

V gene TRBV7-2 combines with J gene TRBJ2-2; D unresolved. V lost 0 bases, J lost 1 base, and 6 bases lay in between. The CDR3 is made up of 15 amino acids. Germline CDR1 is SGHTA and CDR2 is FQGNSA. As DNA, the CDR3 is TGTGCCAGCAGCTTAGCGGCCGTGAACACCGGGGAGCTGTTTTTT. It codes for CASSLAAVNTGELFF.

The V call is TRBV7-2, the J call TRBJ2-5; no clear D. This CDR3 is built from 18 residues. V lost 0 bases and J 5 bases, leaving 22 bases between the germline ends. Germline CDR1 and CDR2: SGHTA and FQGNSA. The CDR3 nucleotides read TGTGCCAGCAGCTTAGCGTGGTCCCGGCGCAATCCGAGGGAGACCCAGTACTTC. This encodes CASSLAWSRRNPRETQYF.

The chain couples TRBV27 to TRBJ2-7; no clear D. Between the trimmed V and J ends, which lost 5 bases and 7 bases, there was a span of 15 bases. Germline-derived CDR1 and CDR2 are MNHEY and SMNVEV (reference sequence). The CDR3 is 13 amino acids. The CDR3 DNA sequence: TGTGCCAGCAGTCCCCGCCTCGGGTTGGAGCAGTACTTC. It is translated as CASSPRLGLEQYF.

The chain employs TRBV9 and TRBJ2-7; 10 bases are a match to TRBD2. Germline trimming cut 0 bases from V and 2 bases from J; bases unmatched to any gene: 2. Germline CDR1 SGDLS, CDR2 YYNGEE. The CDR3 consists of 15 residues. In DNA form, the CDR3 reads TGTGCCAGCAGCGTAGAAGCGGGAGGGACCTACGAGCAGTACTTC. Translating it yields CASSVEAGGTYEQYF.

V and J are TRBV7-9 and TRBJ2-7; a possible D gene is TRBD2 (6 bases). Deletions cut 5 bases from V and 4 bases from J, with 24 bases between. Germline V gene sequence: CDR1 SEHNR, CDR2 FQNEAQ (reference sequence). CDR3 length: 17 amino acids. This CDR3 reads CASSLGTEGGIFYEQYF. In nucleotides, the CDR3 is TGTGCCAGCAGCCTCGGGACGGAGGGTGGGATTTTTTACGAGCAGTACTTC. The full variable domain, with the rest looked up from reference TRBV7-9 and TRBJ2-7, is DTGVSQNPRHKITKRGQNVTFRCDPISEHNRLYWYRQTLGQGPEFLTYFQNEAQLEKSRLLSDRFSAERPKGSFSTLEIQRTEQGDSAMYLCASSLGTEGGIFYEQYFGPGTRLTVT.

The DNA for the CDR3 is TGTGCCATCCTGGACAGGGCCTACGAGCAGTACTTC. Translation gives CAILDRAYEQYF. The chain combines TRBV6-5 with TRBJ2-7; 8 nucleotides line up with TRBD1. This CDR3 has 12 amino acids. The germline CDR1 and CDR2 sequences are MNHEY and SVGAGI. V dropped 10 bases and J dropped 2; count of bases not matched to a gene: 4.

The chain uses TRBV11-3 and TRBJ2-7, with 9 bases lining up with TRBD1. V dropped 0 bases and J dropped 2; count of bases not matched to a gene: 8. This CDR3 spans 17 amino acids. Per the germline V gene, CDR1 is SGHNT and CDR2 is YENEEA. In DNA, the CDR3 is TGTGCCAGCAGCTTAGATAGTAGGGGGACAGGGCCCTACGAGCAGTACTTC. This sequence encodes CASSLDSRGTGPYEQYF.

The chain uses TRBV5-1 and TRBJ2-1; TRBD2 aligns across 12 bases. CDR3 length: 16 residues. Trimming cost V 4 bases and J 5 bases; bases outside gene matches: 7. Per germline, CDR1 SGHRS and CDR2 YFSETQ. In nucleotides, the CDR3 is TGCGCCAGCAGCCCGGGGCTAGCGGGAGGGGACAATGAGCAGTTCTTC. Translation gives CASSPGLAGGDNEQFF.